This T cell receptor (beta chain) was profiled in a study of blood T cell repertoires in COVID-19. Across the whole study: Sites in the United States, Italy and Spain provided acute and convalescent COVID-19 samples. From T cells, B-cell-depleted T cells, or PBMCs came the material, which was cDNA or gDNA.

This clone was observed a single time. CDR3 length: 13 residues. CDR1 KGHSH and CDR2 LQKENI come from the germline V gene. The ends lost 5 bases at V and 4 bases at J; junction bases unmatched: 3. Per the study methods: The assay estimated nucleated cells by amplifying reference gene primers. The method was immunoSEQ multiplex PCR; TCRdb's version includes in-frame clones alone and lacks a portion of them. D and trimming come from the DNA, and the V and J calls and clone size come from that table. The sample holds some 130,000 clones, about four fifths seen once. The chain joins TRBV18 to TRBJ2-5; 8 bases agree with TRBD2. The source material was peripheral blood. The receptor was derived from an elderly man with acute or convalescent COVID-19. The DNA for the CDR3 is TGTGCCAGCTCAGCGGGGGGTTCAGAGACCCAGTACTTC. This sequence encodes CASSAGGSETQYF. Drawing the rest from reference TRBV18 and TRBJ2-5, the complete variable domain is NAGVMQNPRHLVRRRGQEARLRCSPMKGHSHVYWYRQLPEEGLKFMVYLQKENIIDESGMPKERFSAEFPKEGPSILRIQQVVRGDSAAYFCASSAGGSETQYFGPGTRLLVL.